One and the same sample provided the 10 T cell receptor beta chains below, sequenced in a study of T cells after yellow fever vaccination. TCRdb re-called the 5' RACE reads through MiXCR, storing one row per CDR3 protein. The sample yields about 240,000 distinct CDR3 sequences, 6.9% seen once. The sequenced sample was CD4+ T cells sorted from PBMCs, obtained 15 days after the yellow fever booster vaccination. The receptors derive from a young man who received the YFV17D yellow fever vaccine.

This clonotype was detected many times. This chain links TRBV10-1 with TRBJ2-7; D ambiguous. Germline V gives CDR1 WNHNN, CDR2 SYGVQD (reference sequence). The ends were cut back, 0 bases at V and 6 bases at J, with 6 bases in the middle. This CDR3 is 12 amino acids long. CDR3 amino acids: CASSESYSEQYF. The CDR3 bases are TGCGCCAGCAGTGAGTCGTACAGCGAGCAGTACTTC.

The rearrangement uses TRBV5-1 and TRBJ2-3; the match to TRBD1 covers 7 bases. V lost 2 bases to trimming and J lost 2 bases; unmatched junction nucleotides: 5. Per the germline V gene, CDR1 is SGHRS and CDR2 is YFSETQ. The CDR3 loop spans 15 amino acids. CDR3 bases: TGCGCCAGCAGCTTCTTTGACAGGGACACAGATACGCAGTATTTT. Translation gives CASSFFDRDTDTQYF.

CDR3 sequence: CASRTRGYGYTF. CDR3 DNA: TGTGCCAGCCGTACCAGGGGTTATGGCTACACCTTC. The chain carries TRBV12-3 or TRBV12-4 and TRBJ1-2, with D possibly TRBD1 on 6 matching bases. The CDR3 is made up of 12 amino acids. V gave up 8 bases and J gave up 5 bases, with 12 bases separating them.

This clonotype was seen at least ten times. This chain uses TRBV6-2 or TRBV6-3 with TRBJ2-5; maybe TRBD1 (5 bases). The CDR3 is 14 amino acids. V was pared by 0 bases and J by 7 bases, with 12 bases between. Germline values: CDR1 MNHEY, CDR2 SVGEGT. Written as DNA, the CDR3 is TGTGCCAGCAGTTACTCCAGGGTCGTAGGGACCCAGTACTTC. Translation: CASSYSRVVGTQYF.

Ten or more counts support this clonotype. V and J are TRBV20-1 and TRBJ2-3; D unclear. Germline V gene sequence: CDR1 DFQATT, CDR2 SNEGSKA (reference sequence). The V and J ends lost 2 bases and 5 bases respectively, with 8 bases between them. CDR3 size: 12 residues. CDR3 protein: CSARSPGDTQYF. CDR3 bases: TGCAGTGCTAGATCTCCCGGAGATACGCAGTATTTT.

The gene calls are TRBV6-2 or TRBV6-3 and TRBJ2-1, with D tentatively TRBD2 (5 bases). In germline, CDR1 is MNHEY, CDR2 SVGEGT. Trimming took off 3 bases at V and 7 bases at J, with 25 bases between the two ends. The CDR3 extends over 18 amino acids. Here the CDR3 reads CASSYQGLRGPGHNEQFF. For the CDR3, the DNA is TGTGCCAGCAGTTATCAAGGTCTCCGGGGTCCGGGCCATAATGAGCAGTTCTTC.

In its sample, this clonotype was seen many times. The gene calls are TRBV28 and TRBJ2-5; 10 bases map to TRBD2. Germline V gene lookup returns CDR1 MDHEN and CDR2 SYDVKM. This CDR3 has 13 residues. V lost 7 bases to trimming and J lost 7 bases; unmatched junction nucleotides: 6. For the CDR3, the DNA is TGTGCCAGCACCCTAGCGGGAGAGGGGACCCAGTACTTC. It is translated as CASTLAGEGTQYF.

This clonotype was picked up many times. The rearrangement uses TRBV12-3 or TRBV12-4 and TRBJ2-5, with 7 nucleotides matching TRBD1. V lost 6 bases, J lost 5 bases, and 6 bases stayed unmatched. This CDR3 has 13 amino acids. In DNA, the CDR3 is TGTGCCAGCAGGCCAGACAGGGACGAGACCCAGTACTTC. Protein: CASRPDRDETQYF.

CDR3 protein: CASSHVQSSGHNEQFF. CDR3 bases: TGTGCCAGCAGCCATGTTCAGTCTAGCGGGCACAATGAGCAGTTCTTC. The chain joins TRBV14 to TRBJ2-1; 8 nucleotides agree with TRBD2. Germline lookup yields CDR1 SGHDN and CDR2 FVKESK. Losses at the gene ends were 3 bases for V and 5 bases for J; bases not matched to a gene: 9. The CDR3 runs 16 residues.

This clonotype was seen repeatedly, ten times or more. DNA for the CDR3: TGCAGTGCTAGACTGGGGGGGCCTGGGGCCAACGTCCTGACTTTC. The encoded protein is CSARLGGPGANVLTF. The chain employs TRBV20-1 and TRBJ2-6; D may be TRBD2 (7 bases). The CDR3 is 15 residues long. V lost 2 bases and J lost 2, with 10 bases in between. In germline, CDR1 is DFQATT, CDR2 SNEGSKA (reference sequence).